This T cell receptor (beta chain) was obtained from a study of blood T cell repertoires in COVID-19. It was during active infection that Seattle patients were enrolled and then longitudinally followed. Data came from immunoSEQ multiplex PCR; TCRdb stores just in-frame clones and leaves some out. The sample has 51,000 or so clones, roughly four fifths seen once. V was pared by 6 bases and J by 10 bases, with 11 bases of the junction left unmatched. The germline CDR1 and CDR2 sequences are MNHEY and SVGAGI. CDR3 length: 15 residues. Sequencing was carried out using peripheral blood. The gene calls are TRBV6-5 and TRBJ2-1; 11 nucleotides agree with TRBD2. The clonotype originates from a woman older than 75 with COVID-19, enrolled during active disease. Here the CDR3 reads CASRPLAGGVQEQFF. CDR3 DNA: TGTGCCAGCAGGCCCCTAGCGGGAGGCGTACAGGAGCAGTTCTTC.